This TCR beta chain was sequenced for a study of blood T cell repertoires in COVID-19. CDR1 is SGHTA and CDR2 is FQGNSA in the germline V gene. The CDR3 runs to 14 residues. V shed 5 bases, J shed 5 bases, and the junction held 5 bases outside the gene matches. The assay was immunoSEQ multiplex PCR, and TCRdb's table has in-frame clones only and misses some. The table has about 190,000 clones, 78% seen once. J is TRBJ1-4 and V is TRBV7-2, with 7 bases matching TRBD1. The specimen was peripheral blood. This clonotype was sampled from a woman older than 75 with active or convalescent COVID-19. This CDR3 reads CASSPSTGNEKLFF. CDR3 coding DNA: TGTGCCAGCAGCCCGTCGACAGGGAATGAAAAACTGTTTTTT. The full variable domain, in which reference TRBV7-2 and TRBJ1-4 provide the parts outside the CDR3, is GAGVSQSPSNKVTEKGKDVELRCDPISGHTALYWYRQSLGQGLEFLIYFQGNSAPDKSGLPSDRFSAERTGGSVSTLTIQRTQQEDSAVYLCASSPSTGNEKLFFGSGTQLSVL.